Listed here are 32 T cell receptor beta chains from one sample, sequenced in a study of blood T cell repertoires in COVID-19. The method was immunoSEQ multiplex PCR; TCRdb's version includes in-frame clones alone and lacks a portion of them. The table lists about 97,000 clones, 87% of them singletons. Material: peripheral blood. The receptors were gathered from a human donor in a cohort sampled during active COVID-19.

The J gene is TRBJ1-2, the V gene TRBV15; 7 nucleotides match TRBD1. Germline lookup yields CDR1 LNHNV and CDR2 YYDKDF (reference sequence). J lost 5 bases, V lost 0 bases, and 6 bases had no gene match. CDR3 length: 15 amino acids. CDR3 loop: CATSRDRGAWYGYTF. CDR3 coding DNA: TGTGCCACCAGCAGAGACAGGGGGGCTTGGTATGGCTACACCTTC.

The rearrangement links TRBV4-1 to TRBJ1-2; D gene unclear. Trimming pared 1 base from V and 5 bases from J, leaving 14 bases between. The CDR3 sequence is 15 residues long. The germline V gene encodes CDR1 MGHRA and CDR2 YSYEKL. CDR3 protein: CASSQVGEVSYGYTF. The CDR3 DNA follows: TGCGCCAGCAGCCAAGTCGGGGAAGTATCGTATGGCTACACCTTC.

The chain's CDR3 is CASSPPGTHSGNTIYF. The CDR3 nucleotides are TGTGCCAGCAGTCCCCCTGGGACACACTCTGGAAACACCATATATTTT. The gene calls are TRBV25-1 and TRBJ1-3, with a weak D call TRBD1 (6 bases). This CDR3 comprises 16 residues. Germline CDR1 and CDR2: MGHDK and SYGVNS. Trimming shortened V by 5 bases and J by 0 bases, and 14 bases separated the two germline ends.

V and J are TRBV6-2 or TRBV6-3 and TRBJ2-6; the match to TRBD2 covers 7 bases. The CDR3 runs 17 residues. Unmatched junction bases numbered 10, after V lost 5 bases and J lost 3 bases. CDR1 is MNHEY, CDR2 SVGEGT, per germline. The CDR3 here is CASSDGLGSSGANVLTF. The CDR3 DNA reads as TGTGCCAGCAGTGACGGACTAGGAAGCAGTGGGGCCAACGTCCTGACTTTC.

CDR3 coding DNA: TGTGCCATCAGTGAGTCGAAGGGGTGGAGGGCCACTGAAGCTTTCTTT. Amino acid sequence: CAISESKGWRATEAFF. The V and J genes are TRBV10-3 and TRBJ1-1; a weak D match, TRBD1 (5 bases). CDR3 length: 16 residues. Germline CDR1 reads ENHRY; CDR2 reads SYGVKD. The V and J ends lost 0 bases and 4 bases respectively, with 15 bases between them.

The gene calls are TRBV18 and TRBJ1-5; D call uncertain. The CDR3 has 14 amino acids. Looked up from germline, CDR1 is KGHSH and CDR2 is LQKENI. V was trimmed by 4 bases and J by 1 base, leaving 8 bases between them. This CDR3 reads CASSLLSSNQPQHF. The CDR3 DNA follows: TGTGCCAGCTCACTCCTATCGAGCAATCAGCCCCAGCATTTT.

This clone was seen only a few times. This chain links TRBV12-5 with TRBJ1-2, with 7 bases identical to TRBD1. The CDR3 contains 13 residues. Germline V gene lookup returns CDR1 LGHNT and CDR2 FRNRAP. V lost 2 bases, J lost 9 bases, and 6 bases stayed unmatched. CDR3 region: CASGLSQTGSYTF. The CDR3, as DNA: TGTGCTAGTGGTTTGTCCCAGACAGGGAGCTACACCTTC. The full variable domain, in which reference TRBV12-5 and TRBJ1-2 provide the parts outside the CDR3, is DARVTQTPRHKVTEMGQEVTMRCQPILGHNTVFWYRQTMMQGLELLAYFRNRAPLDDSGMPKDRFSAEMPDATLATLKIQPSEPRDSAVYFCASGLSQTGSYTFGSGTRLTVV.

The J gene is TRBJ1-2, the V gene TRBV27; D might be TRBD1 (5 bases). The germline gives CDR1 MNHEY, CDR2 SMNVEV (reference sequence). This CDR3 region has 13 residues. V was clipped by 5 bases and J by 3 bases, with 10 bases between them. The CDR3 coding sequence is TGTGCCAGCAGTGCAGGGAATGACTATGGCTACACCTTC. Protein product: CASSAGNDYGYTF.

The chain couples TRBV6-5 to TRBJ2-7; TRBD1 matches at 10 bases. Germline CDR1 reads MNHEY; CDR2 reads SVGAGI. The CDR3 sequence is 15 residues long. V lost 5 bases and J lost 2; bases outside the gene matches: 6. The CDR3 spells CASSPTGTGAYEQYF. The DNA for the CDR3 is TGTGCCAGCAGTCCGACCGGGACAGGGGCCTACGAGCAGTACTTC.

The V and J genes are TRBV4-2 and TRBJ2-2; D not certain. Germline assignment: CDR1 LGHNA and CDR2 YNFKEQ. CDR3 size: 15 residues. Trimming pared 0 bases from V and 1 base from J, leaving 6 bases between. The CDR3 protein is CASSQESGNTGELFF. The CDR3 DNA sequence: TGTGCCAGCAGCCAAGAGTCAGGGAACACCGGGGAGCTGTTTTTT.

This chain uses TRBV6-5 with TRBJ1-4, with D possibly TRBD1 on 5 matching bases. V dropped 5 bases and J dropped 7 bases, with 11 bases sitting between them. Per the germline V gene, CDR1 is MNHEY and CDR2 is SVGAGI. This CDR3 contains 13 residues. CDR3 in DNA: TGTGCCAGCAGTATAATTGACAGTGAAAAACTGTTTTTT. Its protein is CASSIIDSEKLFF.

This clone was seen just once. The V gene is TRBV9, the J gene TRBJ1-1, with D uncertain. Germline V gene data show CDR1 as SGDLS and CDR2 as YYNGEE. The CDR3 is 14 residues long. Trimming left V 1 base short and J 2 bases short, with 9 bases between. The CDR3, as DNA: TGTGCCAGCAGCGTAAACATGGTCAACACTGAAGCTTTCTTT. It specifies CASSVNMVNTEAFF. The full variable domain, in which reference TRBV9 and TRBJ1-1 provide the parts outside the CDR3, is DSGVTQTPKHLITATGQRVTLRCSPRSGDLSVYWYQQSLDQGLQFLIQYYNGEERAKGNILERFSAQQFPDLHSELNLSSLELGDSALYFCASSVNMVNTEAFFGQGTRLTVV.

The chain uses TRBV19 and TRBJ1-2, with 9 bases identical to TRBD1. CDR1 and CDR2 from the germline V gene are LNHDA and SQIVND (reference sequence). The CDR3 has 16 residues. V shed 5 bases, J shed 6 bases, and the junction held 13 bases outside the gene matches. For the CDR3, the DNA is TGTGCCAGTAGTCGGATGATCCGGGACAGGGTAAATGGCTACACCTTC. As protein: CASSRMIRDRVNGYTF.

V and J are TRBV3-1 (or the pseudogene TRBV3-2) and TRBJ2-3; 7 positions match TRBD2. J gave up 4 bases and V 7 bases, and 2 bases lay outside the gene matches. Germline CDR1 is LGHDT and CDR2 is YNNKEL (reference sequence). There are 12 residues in the CDR3. The CDR3 sequence: CASNRGADTQYF. The CDR3 DNA sequence: TGTGCCAGCAACCGGGGGGCAGATACGCAGTATTTT.

The chain couples TRBV3-1 (or the pseudogene TRBV3-2) to TRBJ1-2, with D unresolved. CDR1 is LGHDT, CDR2 YNNKEL, per germline (reference sequence). The germline V and J ends were trimmed by 1 base and 3 bases, with 6 bases remaining between them. This CDR3 is built from 13 residues. The CDR3 DNA sequence: TGTGCCAGCAGCCAAGCACACGACTATGGCTACACCTTC. This translates into CASSQAHDYGYTF.

The chain employs TRBV27 and TRBJ2-1, with a possible D match to TRBD2 (8 bases). Germline CDR1 is MNHEY and CDR2 is SMNVEV (reference sequence). The CDR3 consists of 17 residues. V gave up 6 bases and J gave up 0 bases, with 18 bases separating them. The DNA for the CDR3 is TGTGCCAGCAGGCGGTTAGCGGGACAGAGCTCCTACAATGAGCAGTTCTTC. Translated: CASRRLAGQSSYNEQFF.

V usage is TRBV19 and J usage is TRBJ2-5, with TRBD1 matching 10 bases. This CDR3 has 15 amino acids. V dropped 5 bases and J dropped 5; count of bases not matched to a gene: 8. Germline CDR1 reads LNHDA; CDR2 reads SQIVND (reference sequence). DNA for the CDR3: TGTGCCAGTAGTCCCCGACAGGGGGCTTGGGAGACCCAGTACTTC. It translates to CASSPRQGAWETQYF.

In nucleotides, the CDR3 is TGTGCCAGCAGTCCTACTAGCGGCACAGATACGCAGTATTTT. Translated: CASSPTSGTDTQYF. The chain combines TRBV7-3 with TRBJ2-3, with 7 nucleotides matching TRBD2. The CDR3 is 14 residues long. V shed 6 bases, J shed 1 base, and the junction held 4 bases outside the gene matches. Germline loops: CDR1 SGHTA, CDR2 FQGTGA. The variable domain in full, with the rest retrieved from reference TRBV7-3 and TRBJ2-3, is GAGVSQTPSNKVTEKGKYVELRCDPISGHTALYWYRQSLGQGPEFLIYFQGTGAADDSGLPNDRFFAVRPEGSVSTLKIQRTERGDSAVYLCASSPTSGTDTQYFGPGTRLTVL.

The J gene is TRBJ2-2, the V gene TRBV10-3, with 8 nucleotides matching TRBD1. Germline V lookup: CDR1 ENHRY, CDR2 SYGVKD. The V and J ends lost 2 bases and 5 bases, in that order; junction bases with no gene match: 4. The length of the CDR3 is 15 residues. CDR3 sequence: CAISEGRGQTGELFF. CDR3 coding DNA: TGTGCCATCAGTGAGGGCAGGGGGCAAACCGGGGAGCTGTTTTTT.

The genes are TRBV3-1 (or the pseudogene TRBV3-2) and TRBJ2-2; the D gene is possibly TRBD1 (6 bases). CDR3 length: 15 amino acids. Per the germline V gene, CDR1 is LGHDT and CDR2 is YNNKEL (reference sequence). V lost 1 base and J 7 bases, leaving 13 bases between the germline ends. The CDR3 loop reads CASSQASGANGELFF. CDR3 DNA: TGTGCCAGCAGCCAAGCTTCAGGGGCGAACGGGGAGCTGTTTTTT.

Only a few counts were recorded for this clone. This chain links TRBV5-1 with TRBJ2-7; no reliable D call. In germline, CDR1 is SGHRS, CDR2 YFSETQ. Trimming stripped 0 bases from V and 6 bases from J, with 7 bases between. The CDR3 runs to 12 residues. CDR3 protein: CASSLGRSEQYF. CDR3 nucleotide sequence: TGCGCCAGCAGCTTGGGTCGTAGCGAGCAGTACTTC.

The chain employs TRBV7-2 and TRBJ2-1; D is possibly TRBD1 (6 bases). Between the trimmed V and J ends, which lost 5 bases and 10 bases, there was a span of 24 bases. CDR1 is SGHTA, CDR2 FQGNSA, per germline. This CDR3 comprises 16 residues. This chain's CDR3 is CASSPGRGREGREQFF. CDR3 DNA: TGTGCCAGCAGCCCTGGCAGGGGCAGGGAAGGCAGGGAGCAGTTCTTC.

This chain connects TRBV12-5 to TRBJ2-3, with 7 bases aligning to TRBD1. The CDR3 is 14 residues long. With 6 bases clipped from V and 0 bases from J, the junction kept 3 bases outside the gene matches. CDR1 and CDR2 (germline): LGHNT, FRNRAP. The CDR3 DNA reads TGTGCTAGTGGCCGACAGGGAAGCACAGATACGCAGTATTTT. Protein sequence: CASGRQGSTDTQYF.

The V gene is TRBV9, the J gene TRBJ1-2; D remains ambiguous. Trimming left V 3 bases short and J 10 bases short, with 13 bases between. CDR1 SGDLS and CDR2 YYNGEE come from the germline V gene. The CDR3 has 12 amino acids. The CDR3, as DNA: TGTGCCAGCAGCGCCGCGGTTGGGTACTACACCTTC. Amino acid sequence: CASSAAVGYYTF.

This chain connects TRBV3-1 (or the pseudogene TRBV3-2) to TRBJ2-5; tentative D call: TRBD2 (5 bases). The CDR3 contains 14 residues. With 0 bases removed from V and 7 bases from J, the gap between germline ends came to 12 bases. Per germline, CDR1 LGHDT and CDR2 YNNKEL (reference sequence). The CDR3 sequence is CASSQDDHAGTQYF. CDR3 sequence (DNA): TGTGCCAGCAGCCAAGACGACCATGCGGGGACCCAGTACTTC.

The rearrangement joins TRBV18 to TRBJ1-1; D is undetermined. This CDR3 is 13 amino acids long. CDR1 KGHSH and CDR2 LQKENI come from the germline V gene. V was shortened by 3 bases and J by 1 base, with 6 bases between the two germline ends. In DNA form, the CDR3 reads TGTGCCAGCTCACCGATCGGGAACACTGAAGCTTTCTTT. Translation: CASSPIGNTEAFF.

The rearrangement uses TRBV10-1 and TRBJ1-5; D may be TRBD1 (5 bases). The V gene lost 8 bases and the J gene lost 6 bases, with 17 bases spanning the gap. The CDR3 has 14 amino acids. Germline CDR1 reads WNHNN; CDR2 reads SYGVQD (reference sequence). The CDR3 is CASPNGGKVQPQHF. Written as DNA, the CDR3 is TGCGCCAGCCCCAACGGGGGGAAGGTTCAGCCCCAGCATTTT.

V and J are TRBV5-5 and TRBJ1-1; D is unclear. The V and J ends lost 2 bases and 0 bases respectively, with 14 bases between them. The CDR3 consists of 16 residues. In germline, CDR1 is SGHKS, CDR2 YYEKEE (reference sequence). The CDR3 region is CASSFSLSEMNTEAFF. CDR3 bases: TGTGCCAGCAGCTTTAGTTTGTCGGAGATGAACACTGAAGCTTTCTTT.

In DNA, the CDR3 is TGTGCCAGCAGCTCCGCCCGGCGGGAGGAGGTTAGAAATGAGCAGTTCTTC. The encoded protein is CASSSARREEVRNEQFF. The V gene is TRBV21-1, the J gene TRBJ2-1; the D segment call TRBD2 is taken from the table without a DNA check. TRBV21-1 is a pseudogene segment. The CDR3 has 17 amino acids.

This chain uses TRBV3-1 (or the pseudogene TRBV3-2) with TRBJ1-1; no firm D call. Germline V gene lookup returns CDR1 LGHDT and CDR2 YNNKEL (reference sequence). This CDR3 has 14 residues. Deletions cut 6 bases from V and 0 bases from J, with 11 bases between. CDR3 coding DNA: TGTGCCAGCAGGACAAGGCACATGAACACTGAAGCTTTCTTT. Translated, it gives CASRTRHMNTEAFF.

The V and J genes are TRBV7-3 and TRBJ2-3; 7 positions match TRBD2. The CDR3 consists of 14 residues. Germline loops: CDR1 SGHTA, CDR2 FQGTGA. With V trimmed by 4 bases and J by 5 bases, 6 bases remained unmatched. CDR3 in amino acids: CASSSGTIRDTQYF. DNA of the CDR3: TGTGCCAGCAGCTCCGGGACTATTCGAGATACGCAGTATTTT.

This clone was found once. The gene calls are TRBV7-6 and TRBJ2-3, with 15 bases aligning to TRBD2. This CDR3 comprises 17 residues. Trimming at V came to 5 bases and at J to 2 bases, leaving 5 bases not matched to a gene. Germline CDR1 reads SGHVS; CDR2 reads FNYEAQ. The CDR3 nucleotides read TGTGCCAGCAGCAAAGGACTAGCGGGGGGGAACACAGATACGCAGTATTTT. It codes for CASSKGLAGGNTDTQYF.